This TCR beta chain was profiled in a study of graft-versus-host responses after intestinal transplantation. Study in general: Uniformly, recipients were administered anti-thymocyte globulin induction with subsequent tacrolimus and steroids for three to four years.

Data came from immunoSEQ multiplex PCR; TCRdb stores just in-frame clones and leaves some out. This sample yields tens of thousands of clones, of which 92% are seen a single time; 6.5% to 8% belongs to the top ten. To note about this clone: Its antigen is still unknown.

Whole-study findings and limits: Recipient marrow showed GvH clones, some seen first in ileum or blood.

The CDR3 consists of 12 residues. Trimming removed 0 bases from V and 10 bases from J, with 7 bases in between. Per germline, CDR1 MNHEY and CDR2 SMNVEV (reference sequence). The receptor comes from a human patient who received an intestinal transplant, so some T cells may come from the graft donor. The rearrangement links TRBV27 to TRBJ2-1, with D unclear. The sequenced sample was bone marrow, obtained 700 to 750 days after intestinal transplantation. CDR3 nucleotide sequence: TGTGCCAGCAGTTTATCGCCCGGGGAGCAGTTCTTC. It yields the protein CASSLSPGEQFF.